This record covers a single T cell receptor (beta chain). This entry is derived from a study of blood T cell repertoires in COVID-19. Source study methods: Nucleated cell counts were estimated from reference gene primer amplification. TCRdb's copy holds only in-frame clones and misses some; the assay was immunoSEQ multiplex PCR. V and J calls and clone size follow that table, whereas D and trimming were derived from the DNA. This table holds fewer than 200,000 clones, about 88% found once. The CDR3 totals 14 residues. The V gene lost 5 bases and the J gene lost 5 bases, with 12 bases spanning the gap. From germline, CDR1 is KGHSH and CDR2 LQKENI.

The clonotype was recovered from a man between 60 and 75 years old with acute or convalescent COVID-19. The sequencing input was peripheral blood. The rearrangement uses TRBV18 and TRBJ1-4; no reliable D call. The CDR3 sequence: CASSRTGGNEKLFF. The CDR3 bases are TGTGCCAGCTCAAGGACGGGAGGAAATGAAAAACTGTTTTTT.